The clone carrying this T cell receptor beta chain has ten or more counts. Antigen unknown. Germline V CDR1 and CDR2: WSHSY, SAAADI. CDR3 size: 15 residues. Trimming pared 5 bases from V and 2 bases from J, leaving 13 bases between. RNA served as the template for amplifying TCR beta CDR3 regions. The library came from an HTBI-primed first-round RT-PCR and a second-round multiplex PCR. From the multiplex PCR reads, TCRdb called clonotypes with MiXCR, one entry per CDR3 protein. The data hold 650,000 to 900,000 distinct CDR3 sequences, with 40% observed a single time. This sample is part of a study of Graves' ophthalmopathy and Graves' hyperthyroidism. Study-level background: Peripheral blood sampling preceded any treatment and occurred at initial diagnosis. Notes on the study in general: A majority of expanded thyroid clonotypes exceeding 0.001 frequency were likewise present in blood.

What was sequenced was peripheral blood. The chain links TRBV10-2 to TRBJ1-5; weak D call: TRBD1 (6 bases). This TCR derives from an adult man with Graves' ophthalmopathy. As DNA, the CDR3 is TGCGCCAGCAGTCCCGCCTCAGGGGGCAATCAGCCCCAGCATTTT. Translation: CASSPASGGNQPQHF.